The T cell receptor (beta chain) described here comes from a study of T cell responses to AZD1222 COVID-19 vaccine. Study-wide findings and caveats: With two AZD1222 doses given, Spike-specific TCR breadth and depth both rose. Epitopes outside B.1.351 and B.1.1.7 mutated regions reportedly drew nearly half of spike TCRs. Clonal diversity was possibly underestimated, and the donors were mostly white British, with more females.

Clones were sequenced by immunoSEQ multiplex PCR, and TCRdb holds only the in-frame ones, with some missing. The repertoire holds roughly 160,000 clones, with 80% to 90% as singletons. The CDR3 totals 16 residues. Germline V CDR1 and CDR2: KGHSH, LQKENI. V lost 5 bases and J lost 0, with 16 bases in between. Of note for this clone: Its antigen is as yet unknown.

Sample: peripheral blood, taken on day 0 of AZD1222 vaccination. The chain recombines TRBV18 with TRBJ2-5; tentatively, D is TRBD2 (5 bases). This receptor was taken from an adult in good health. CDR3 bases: TGTGCCAGCTCATTAGGGTTCGGAGGCAACCAAGAGACCCAGTACTTC. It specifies CASSLGFGGNQETQYF. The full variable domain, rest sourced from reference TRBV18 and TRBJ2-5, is NAGVMQNPRHLVRRRGQEARLRCSPMKGHSHVYWYRQLPEEGLKFMVYLQKENIIDESGMPKERFSAEFPKEGPSILRIQQVVRGDSAAYFCASSLGFGGNQETQYFGPGTRLLVL.